This T cell receptor beta chain was recovered during a study of blood T cell repertoires in COVID-19. Overall study context: Samples of COVID-19 (acute and convalescent) were obtained from the United States, Italy and Spain.

The method was immunoSEQ multiplex PCR; TCRdb's version includes in-frame clones alone and lacks a portion of them. Among about 100,000 clones listed, roughly 84% were seen once. Germline values: CDR1 LNHNV, CDR2 YYDKDF (reference sequence). V lost 0 bases to trimming and J lost 7 bases; unmatched junction nucleotides: 6. The CDR3 contains 15 residues. The chain combines TRBV15 with TRBJ1-5, with 7 nucleotides matching TRBD1. This receptor was obtained from a man aged 30-40 years in a cohort sampled during active COVID-19. Sequencing was carried out using peripheral blood. CDR3 in DNA: TGTGCCACCAGCAGAGATATGGGACAGATACAGCCCCAGCATTTT. It encodes CATSRDMGQIQPQHF.